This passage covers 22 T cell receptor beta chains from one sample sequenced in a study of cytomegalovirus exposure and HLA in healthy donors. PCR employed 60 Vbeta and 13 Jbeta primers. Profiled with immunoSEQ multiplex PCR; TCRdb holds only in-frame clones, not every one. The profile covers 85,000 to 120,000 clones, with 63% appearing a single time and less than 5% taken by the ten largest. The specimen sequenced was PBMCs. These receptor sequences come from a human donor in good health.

CDR3 bases: TGTGCCAGTAGTATCCAGGGGGCCGTCACCGGGGAGCTGTTTTTT. It is translated as CASSIQGAVTGELFF. The chain has TRBV19 and TRBJ2-2, with 8 positions matching TRBD1. With V trimmed by 3 bases and J by 4 bases, 4 bases remained unmatched. The CDR3 loop spans 15 amino acids. Germline V gene lookup returns CDR1 LNHDA and CDR2 SQIVND (reference sequence).

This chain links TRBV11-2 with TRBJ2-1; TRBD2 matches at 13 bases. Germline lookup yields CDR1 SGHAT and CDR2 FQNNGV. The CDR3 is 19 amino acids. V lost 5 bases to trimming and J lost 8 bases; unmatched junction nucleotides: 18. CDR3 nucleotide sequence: TGTGCCAGCAGCCCTCAACTAGCGGGAGGGCCGTACTCCGTCGATGAGCAGTTCTTC. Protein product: CASSPQLAGGPYSVDEQFF.

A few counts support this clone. The CDR3 loop reads CSVGTGLGYGYTF. DNA of the CDR3: TGCAGCGTCGGGACAGGACTGGGCTATGGCTACACCTTC. This chain uses TRBV29-1 with TRBJ1-2; 8 nucleotides line up with TRBD1. Trimming cost V 6 bases and J 4 bases; bases outside gene matches: 7. The CDR3 is 13 residues long. Germline V gene lookup returns CDR1 SQVTM and CDR2 ANQGSEA.

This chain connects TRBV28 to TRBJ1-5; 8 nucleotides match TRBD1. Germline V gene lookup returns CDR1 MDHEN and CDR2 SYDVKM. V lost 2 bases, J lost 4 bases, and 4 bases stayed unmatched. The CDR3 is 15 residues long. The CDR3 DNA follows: TGTGCCAGCAGTTTACCCACAGGGGGAAATCAGCCCCAGCATTTT. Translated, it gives CASSLPTGGNQPQHF.

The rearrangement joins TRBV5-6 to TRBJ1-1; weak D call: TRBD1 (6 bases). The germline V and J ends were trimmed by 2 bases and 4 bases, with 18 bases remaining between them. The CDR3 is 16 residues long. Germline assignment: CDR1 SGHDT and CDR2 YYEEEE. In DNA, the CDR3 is TGTGCCAGCAGCTTTGCAGGGGCTCCCCGGGGCACTGAAGCTTTCTTT. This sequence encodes CASSFAGAPRGTEAFF.

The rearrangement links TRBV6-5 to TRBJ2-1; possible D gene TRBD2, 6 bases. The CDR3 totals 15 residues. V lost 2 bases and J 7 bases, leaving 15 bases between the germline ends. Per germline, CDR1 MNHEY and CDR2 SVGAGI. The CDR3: CASSYTSGGRNEQFF. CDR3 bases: TGTGCCAGCAGTTACACCTCTGGGGGGAGGAATGAGCAGTTCTTC.

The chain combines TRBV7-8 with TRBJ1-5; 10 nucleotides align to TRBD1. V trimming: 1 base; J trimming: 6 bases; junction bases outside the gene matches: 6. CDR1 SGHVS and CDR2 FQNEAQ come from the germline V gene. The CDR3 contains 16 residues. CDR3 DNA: TGTGCCAGCAGCTTAGATCGGGACAGGGGAGGTCAGCCCCAGCATTTT. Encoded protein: CASSLDRDRGGQPQHF.

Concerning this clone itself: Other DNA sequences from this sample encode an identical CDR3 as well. As DNA, the CDR3 is TGTGCCAGCTCGGACAGGGAGGATGGCTACACCTTC. Translated, it gives CASSDREDGYTF. This chain uses TRBV2 with TRBJ1-2; 8 bases fit TRBD1. CDR3 length: 12 residues. Germline V gene lookup returns CDR1 SNHLY and CDR2 FYNNEI. J was trimmed by 6 bases and V by 8 bases; bases with no gene match: 5.

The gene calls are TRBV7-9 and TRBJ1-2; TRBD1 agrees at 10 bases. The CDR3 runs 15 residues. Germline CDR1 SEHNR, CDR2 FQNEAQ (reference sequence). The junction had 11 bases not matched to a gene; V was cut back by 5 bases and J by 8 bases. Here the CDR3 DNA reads TGTGCCAGCAGCGGGCTCCGGGACAGGGGAATGGGCTACACCTTC. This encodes CASSGLRDRGMGYTF.

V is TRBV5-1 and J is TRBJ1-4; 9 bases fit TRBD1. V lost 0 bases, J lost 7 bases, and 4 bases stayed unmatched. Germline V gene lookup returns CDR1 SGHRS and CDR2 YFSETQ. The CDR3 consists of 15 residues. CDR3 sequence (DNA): TGCGCCAGCAGCTTGGAGACAGGGGGATTTGAAAAACTGTTTTTT. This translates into CASSLETGGFEKLFF.

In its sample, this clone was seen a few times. This CDR3 is CASSPQGVGELFF. In DNA form, the CDR3 reads TGTGCCAGCAGCCCGCAGGGGGTCGGGGAGCTGTTTTTT. V usage is TRBV6-1 and J usage is TRBJ2-2; 7 nucleotides line up with TRBD1. The CDR3 runs to 13 residues. V shed 6 bases, J shed 7 bases, and the junction held 5 bases outside the gene matches. CDR1 is MNHNS and CDR2 is SASEGT in the germline V gene.

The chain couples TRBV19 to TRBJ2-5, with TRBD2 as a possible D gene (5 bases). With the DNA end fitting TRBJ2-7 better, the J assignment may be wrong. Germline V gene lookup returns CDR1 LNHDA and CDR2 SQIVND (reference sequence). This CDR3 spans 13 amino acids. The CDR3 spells CATGSSPGNEQYF. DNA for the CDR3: TGTGCCACGGGGTCTTCTCCGGGGAACGAGCAGTACTTC.

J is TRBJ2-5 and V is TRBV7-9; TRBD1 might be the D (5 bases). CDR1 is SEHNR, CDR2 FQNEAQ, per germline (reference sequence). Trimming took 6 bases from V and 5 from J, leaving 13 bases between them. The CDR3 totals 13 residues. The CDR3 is CASRGHGYETQYF. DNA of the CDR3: TGTGCCAGCAGGGGGCATGGGTACGAGACCCAGTACTTC.

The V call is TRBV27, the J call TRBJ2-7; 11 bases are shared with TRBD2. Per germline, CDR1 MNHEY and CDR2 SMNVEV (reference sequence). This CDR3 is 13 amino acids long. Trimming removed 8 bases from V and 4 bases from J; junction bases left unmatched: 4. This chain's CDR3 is CASGWTSGYEQYF. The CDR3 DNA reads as TGTGCCAGCGGCTGGACTAGCGGGTACGAGCAGTACTTC.

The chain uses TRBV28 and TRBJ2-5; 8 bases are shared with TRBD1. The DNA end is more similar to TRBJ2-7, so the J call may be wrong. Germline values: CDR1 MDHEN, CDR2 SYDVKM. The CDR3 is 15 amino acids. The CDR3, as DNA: TGTGCCAGCAGTTCCGCAGGGGGCGGGTCCTACGAGCAGTACTTC. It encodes CASSSAGGGSYEQYF.

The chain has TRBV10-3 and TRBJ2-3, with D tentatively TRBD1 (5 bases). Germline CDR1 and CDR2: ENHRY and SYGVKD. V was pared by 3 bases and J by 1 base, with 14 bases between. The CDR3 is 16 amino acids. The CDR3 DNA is TGTGCCATCAGTGATTCCCATGGGGCTGGCACAGATACGCAGTATTTT. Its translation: CAISDSHGAGTDTQYF.

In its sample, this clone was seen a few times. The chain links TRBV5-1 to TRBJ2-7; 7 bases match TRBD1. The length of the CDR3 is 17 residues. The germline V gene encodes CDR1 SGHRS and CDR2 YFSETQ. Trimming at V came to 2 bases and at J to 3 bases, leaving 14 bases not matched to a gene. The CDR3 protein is CASSFDLGQTPLYEQYF. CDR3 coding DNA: TGCGCCAGCAGCTTTGATCTGGGACAGACCCCTCTCTACGAGCAGTACTTC.

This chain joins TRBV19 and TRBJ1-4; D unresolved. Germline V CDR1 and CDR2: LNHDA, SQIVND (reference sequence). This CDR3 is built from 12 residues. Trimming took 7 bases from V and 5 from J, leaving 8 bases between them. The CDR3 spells CASKRLNEKLFF. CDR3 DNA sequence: TGTGCCAGTAAGAGACTGAATGAAAAACTGTTTTTT. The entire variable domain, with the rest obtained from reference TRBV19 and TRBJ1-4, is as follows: DGGITQSPKYLFRKEGQNVTLSCEQNLNHDAMYWYRQDPGQGLRLIYYSQIVNDFQKGDIAEGYSVSREKKESFPLTVTSAQKNPTAFYLCASKRLNEKLFFGSGTQLSVL.

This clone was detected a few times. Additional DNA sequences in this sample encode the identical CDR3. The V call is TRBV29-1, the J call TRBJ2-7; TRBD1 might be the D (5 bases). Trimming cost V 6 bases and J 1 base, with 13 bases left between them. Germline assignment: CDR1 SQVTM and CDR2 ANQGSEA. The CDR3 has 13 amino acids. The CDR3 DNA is TGCAGCGTGGAGCCCCAGGGATCCTACGAGCAGTACTTC. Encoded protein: CSVEPQGSYEQYF.

The CDR3 loop is CASSLYPGGRNEAFF. For the CDR3, the DNA is TGTGCCAGCAGCTTATATCCAGGGGGCCGGAATGAAGCTTTCTTT. This chain links TRBV7-2 with TRBJ1-1; the match to TRBD1 covers 8 bases. CDR3 length: 15 amino acids. V was pared by 2 bases and J by 7 bases, with 9 bases of the junction left unmatched. Germline V gene data show CDR1 as SGHTA and CDR2 as FQGNSA.

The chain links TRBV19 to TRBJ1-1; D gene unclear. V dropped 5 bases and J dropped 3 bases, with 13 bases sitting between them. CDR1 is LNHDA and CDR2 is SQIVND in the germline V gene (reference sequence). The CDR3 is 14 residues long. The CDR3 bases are TGTGCCAGTAGTGACCCGGGGAGATACACTGAAGCTTTCTTT. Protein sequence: CASSDPGRYTEAFF.

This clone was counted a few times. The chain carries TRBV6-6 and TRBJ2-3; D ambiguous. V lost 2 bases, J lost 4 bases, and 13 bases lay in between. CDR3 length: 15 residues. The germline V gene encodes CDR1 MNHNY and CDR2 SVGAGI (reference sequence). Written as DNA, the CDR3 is TGTGCCAGCAGTTACAGTCAGGTTGGCGCAGATACGCAGTATTTT. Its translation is CASSYSQVGADTQYF.